This T cell receptor beta chain was sequenced for a study of Graves' ophthalmopathy and Graves' hyperthyroidism. Study results and limitations: Among thyroid clonotypes expanded above 0.001 frequency, most also appeared in blood.

TCR beta CDR3 regions were amplified from RNA transcripts. The first round was an RT-PCR with HTBI primers, and the second round was a multiplex PCR. TCRdb fed the multiplex PCR reads into MiXCR, producing one record per CDR3 protein. The sample has some 150,000 distinct CDR3 sequences, roughly two fifths seen once; the top ten hold about 9.5%. The CDR3 has 12 residues. Germline CDR1 MDHEN, CDR2 SYDVKM. V dropped 6 bases and J dropped 4 bases, with 9 bases sitting between them. This clonotype has at least ten counts. The antigen is undetermined. This rearrangement joins TRBV28 to TRBJ1-1; the D is unclear. This clonotype originated in a man aged 30 to 39 with Graves' ophthalmopathy. Material: peripheral blood. The CDR3 is CASSPLGTEAFF. In nucleotides, the CDR3 is TGTGCCAGCAGCCCCCTGGGCACTGAAGCTTTCTTT.